This is a list of T cell receptor beta chains from one sample in a study of blood T cell repertoires in COVID-19. The protocol was immunoSEQ multiplex PCR, while the TCRdb copy is restricted to in-frame clones and leaves out a portion. The table lists 100,000 to 150,000 clones, around 86% of them singletons. Sequences were obtained from peripheral blood. All receptors derive from a human donor in a cohort sampled during active COVID-19. Each CDR3 is given with its conserved first and last residue. For some rows the clone size is stated as once, few or many, or as a class when expanded; others skip it.

clone size | J gene | V gene | CDR3 protein
few | TRBJ2-3 | TRBV30 | CAGSSGRTDTQYF
NA | TRBJ2-7 | TRBV27 | CASRDRENRAYEQYF
NA | TRBJ1-5 | TRBV24-1 | CATSVGPNQPQHF
NA | TRBJ2-3 | TRBV20-1 | CSGRFTDTQYF
many | TRBJ2-5 | TRBV19 | CASGPTGGGETQYF
NA | TRBJ2-1 | TRBV5-1 | CASSRTSGSSYNEQFF
NA | TRBJ1-2 | TRBV7-8 | CASSLAVVRTGNYGYTF
NA | TRBJ1-2 | TRBV3-1/TRBV3-2 | CASSPRDRMGYGYTF
once | TRBJ2-3 | TRBV5-1 | CASSAATSTDTQYF
NA | TRBJ2-7 | TRBV2 | CASITDNLPYEQYF
few | TRBJ1-2 | TRBV2 | CASSEVGGAASLYYGYTF
NA | TRBJ2-4 | TRBV4-3 | CASSQERRSAKNIQYF
NA | TRBJ2-7 | TRBV6-5 | CASTGTGIEQYF
NA | TRBJ2-1 | TRBV18 | CASSPERGDYNEQFF
few | TRBJ1-6 | TRBV2 | CASSEGQVGSPLHF
NA | TRBJ2-3 | TRBV14 | CASSQDSDSTDTQYF
NA | TRBJ2-1 | TRBV19 | CASSISGVVSSYNEQFF
NA | TRBJ1-6 | TRBV10-1 | CASIPGGCSPLHF
NA | TRBJ2-7 | TRBV2 | CASSEGQMLYEQYF
NA | TRBJ2-7 | TRBV2 | CASSESSGRYYEQYF
NA | TRBJ1-3 | TRBV3-1/TRBV3-2 | CASSQIFDAVFGNTIYF
NA | TRBJ1-1 | TRBV6-5 | CASSYSYGGNTEAFF
NA | TRBJ2-2 | TRBV18 | CASSPAGQNTGELFF
once | TRBJ2-7 | TRBV9 | CASSVDYMTRSEQYF
once | TRBJ1-1 | TRBV11-2 | CASSLGAGNTEAFF
NA | TRBJ2-1 | TRBV7-2 | CASTLGTSGYNEQFF
NA | TRBJ1-2 | TRBV6-5 | CASSYQGGYTF
NA | TRBJ1-5 | TRBV7-2 | CASSPQPEMGNQPQHF
NA | TRBJ2-2 | TRBV10-2 | CASYLAFGGELFF
NA | TRBJ1-1 | TRBV4-3 | CASSQDSTGNTEAFF
NA | TRBJ1-6 | TRBV15 | CATSPRHRTGILSSYNSPLHF
NA | TRBJ1-3 | TRBV6-2/TRBV6-3 | CASSWKAHRLGGNTIYF
NA | TRBJ1-2 | TRBV12-3/TRBV12-4 | CASRAGGGYTF
NA | TRBJ2-1 | TRBV11-2 | CASSFTRGNEQFF
NA | TRBJ2-7 | TRBV4-3 | CASSPGGSKSSYEQYF
NA | TRBJ1-3 | TRBV19 | CASKRSVSGNTIYF
NA | TRBJ2-7 | TRBV5-1 | CASSSQGYEQYF
NA | TRBJ2-2 | TRBV19 | CASRDGQSSTGELFF
once | TRBJ2-1 | TRBV5-1 | CASSLVLANEQFF
NA | TRBJ2-7 | TRBV6-6 | CASSRGEGEQYF
NA | TRBJ1-2 | TRBV30 | CAWETGGVYGYTF
NA | TRBJ2-5 | TRBV13 | CASSLVIGREPKETQYF
NA | TRBJ2-5 | TRBV4-1 | CASSQVNSQETQYF
NA | TRBJ1-1 | TRBV7-2 | CASSLVFGGNTEAFF
NA | TRBJ1-2 | TRBV2 | CASSEQGSNYGYTF